Below, one T cell receptor beta chain is given with its context. What it binds is not known. CDR3 size: 15 residues. V dropped 0 bases and J dropped 2 bases, with 9 bases sitting between them. Germline CDR1 reads LNHNV; CDR2 reads YYDKDF (reference sequence). The data derive from a study of T cell repertoires in cytomegalovirus infection. Regarding the study as a whole: There were HLA-C-restricted CMV-specific TCR beta clonotypes dominating the ex vivo response.

From the reads, TCRdb called clonotypes with MiXCR, one entry per CDR3 protein. The table has under 350,000 distinct CDR3 sequences, around 9.5% seen once. This TCR was sampled from a human donor in good health (CMV status not recorded). Some clones in this sample may be carry-over from other donors' samples. The sequencing input was PBMCs. This chain links TRBV15 with TRBJ2-3; possibly TRBD1 for D (6 bases). CDR3 sequence reads: CATSREDRNTDTQYF. The CDR3 DNA reads TGTGCCACCAGCAGAGAGGACAGAAACACAGATACGCAGTATTTT.